This T cell receptor (beta chain) emerged from a study of CXCR3-negative and CXCR3-positive naive CD8 T cells. General study results and limits: Hydrophobicity of TRB CDR3s was greater in CXCR3-positive naive cells than in CXCR3-negative naive cells.

This CDR3 comprises 15 residues. The sorting of each CD8+ T cell subset was done in triplicate, at 330,000 or so cells each. It was by 5' RACE with UMI labels that the TRB cDNA libraries were prepared. TCRdb reprocessed the 5' RACE reads and reports one entry per CDR3 protein, with no DNA. The clone table shows tens of thousands of distinct CDR3 sequences, with the ten largest holding around 1.4%. Worth noting for this clonotype: Antigen: not known.

The clonotype originates from a human donor in good health. Some clones in this sample may be carry-over from other donors' samples. What was sequenced was naive CXCR3- CD8+ T cells from blood. The sample's subset: CD45RO-CCR7+CD27+CD95- naive CD8+ T cells lacking CXCR3 (TNR3-). The chain employs TRBV12-3 or TRBV12-4 and TRBJ2-5; TCRdb calls TRBD2, which cannot be checked without DNA. The CDR3 protein is CASTETSGGQETQYF.